The 6 T cell receptor beta chains given below trace back to one sample, sequenced in a study of metastatic and nonmetastatic thyroid tumors. Thyroid surgery was preceded by no treatment in any patient. TCRdb re-clonotyped the PCR reads via MiXCR. Of around 31,000 clones detected, over 12% appear once; the ten largest clones hold about 20%. The sequenced sample consisted of blood. The origin of the receptors is a male donor with papillary thyroid cancer or a benign thyroid nodule (not recorded which). Some clones in this sample may be carry-over from other donors' samples.

At least ten counts were recorded for this clone. The V and J genes are TRBV7-9 and TRBJ2-1; 10 nucleotides agree with TRBD2. The germline V gene has CDR1 SEHNR and CDR2 FQNEAQ (reference sequence). The CDR3 length is 12 residues. Trimming at V came to 4 bases and at J to 12 bases, leaving 3 bases not matched to a gene. CDR3 nucleotide sequence: TGTGCCAGCAGCTCGTTAGCGGGAGGGCAGTTCTTC. Protein sequence: CASSSLAGGQFF.

There are many counts of this clone. This chain links TRBV3-1 with TRBJ2-2; 9 nucleotides align to TRBD1. This CDR3 is built from 19 residues. Germline CDR1 and CDR2: LGHDT and YNNKEL (reference sequence). The trim removed 3 bases at V and 0 bases at J, leaving 11 bases unmatched. This CDR3 reads CASSQEGTGKRTNTGELFF. CDR3 sequence (DNA): TGTGCCAGCAGCCAGGAGGGGACAGGGAAGCGAACGAACACCGGGGAGCTGTTTTTT.

The sample holds many counts of this clone. The rearrangement joins TRBV6-1 to TRBJ2-3; D ambiguous. The germline CDR1 and CDR2 sequences are MNHNS and SASEGT. CDR3 length: 14 amino acids. Trimming cost V 6 bases and J 6 bases, with 16 bases left between them. CDR3 region: CASSLLASPDTQYF. Here the CDR3 DNA reads TGTGCCAGCAGCCTCCTGGCCTCGCCGGATACGCAGTATTTT.

This clone has at least ten counts. CDR3 region: CASSSTRQVIYEQYF. DNA for the CDR3: TGTGCCAGCAGTTCAACTCGACAGGTAATCTACGAGCAGTACTTC. J is TRBJ2-7 and V is TRBV5-6; D is perhaps TRBD1 (6 bases). V gave up 5 bases and J gave up 3 bases, with 18 bases separating them. The CDR3 runs to 15 residues. Germline V gene data show CDR1 as SGHDT and CDR2 as YYEEEE.

Concerning this clone: Since a much larger clone is just one base distant, this may be a read error. The chain recombines TRBV18 with TRBJ1-5, with D tentatively TRBD1 (6 bases). The CDR3 is 14 amino acids. The germline gives CDR1 KGHSH, CDR2 LQKENI. The DNA of the CDR3 is TGTGCCGGCTCCCTCGCGGGGGCGGGGACGCCCCAGCATTTT. It yields the protein CAGSLAGAGTPQHF.

In this sample, this clone turned up many times. The V and J genes are TRBV29-1 and TRBJ2-7; 8 bases map to TRBD1. The CDR3 is 11 amino acids. V shed 7 bases and J 3 bases; nucleotides not matched to a gene: 2. The germline CDR1 and CDR2 sequences are SQVTM and ANQGSEA. CDR3 DNA: TGCAGCGCCGGACAGGGCTACGAGCAGTACTTC. It is translated as CSAGQGYEQYF.